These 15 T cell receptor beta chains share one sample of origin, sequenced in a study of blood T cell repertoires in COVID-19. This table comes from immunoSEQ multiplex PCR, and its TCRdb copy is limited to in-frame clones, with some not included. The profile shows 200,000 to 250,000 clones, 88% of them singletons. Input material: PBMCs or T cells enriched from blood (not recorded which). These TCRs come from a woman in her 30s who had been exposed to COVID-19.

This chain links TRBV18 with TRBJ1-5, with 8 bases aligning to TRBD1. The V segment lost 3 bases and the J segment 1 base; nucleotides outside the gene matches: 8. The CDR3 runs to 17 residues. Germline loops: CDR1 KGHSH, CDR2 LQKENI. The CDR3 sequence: CASSPPWTGTSNQPQHF. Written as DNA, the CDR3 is TGTGCCAGCTCACCCCCCTGGACAGGGACAAGCAATCAGCCCCAGCATTTT.

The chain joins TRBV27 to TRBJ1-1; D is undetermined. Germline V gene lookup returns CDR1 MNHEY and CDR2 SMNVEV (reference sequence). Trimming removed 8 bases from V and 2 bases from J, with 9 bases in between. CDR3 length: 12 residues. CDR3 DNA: TGTGCCAGCGGTACGGGTAACACTGAAGCTTTCTTT. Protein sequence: CASGTGNTEAFF.

CDR3 sequence (DNA): TGTGCCAGCAGTTACGGCCTAGCGGGCCGCTCCTACGAGCAGTACTTC. Translating it yields CASSYGLAGRSYEQYF. This rearrangement joins TRBV6-5 to TRBJ2-7; 8 bases are a match to TRBD2. Per germline, CDR1 MNHEY and CDR2 SVGAGI. With 2 bases clipped from V and 0 bases from J, the junction kept 6 bases outside the gene matches. The CDR3 has 16 amino acids.

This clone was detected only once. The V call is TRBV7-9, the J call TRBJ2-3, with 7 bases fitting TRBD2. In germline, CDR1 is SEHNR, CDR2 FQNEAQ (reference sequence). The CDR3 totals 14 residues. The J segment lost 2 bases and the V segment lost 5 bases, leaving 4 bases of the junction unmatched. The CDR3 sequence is CASSRWDYTDTQYF. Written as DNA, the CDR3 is TGTGCCAGCAGCCGTTGGGACTACACAGATACGCAGTATTTT.

The CDR3 DNA reads as TGTGCCAGTAGTCCATCTAACTACGAGCAGTACTTC. Translated: CASSPSNYEQYF. The chain employs TRBV19 and TRBJ2-7; no definite D call. V was pared by 5 bases and J by 3 bases, with 8 bases between. Germline loops: CDR1 LNHDA, CDR2 SQIVND (reference sequence). The CDR3 sequence is 12 residues long.

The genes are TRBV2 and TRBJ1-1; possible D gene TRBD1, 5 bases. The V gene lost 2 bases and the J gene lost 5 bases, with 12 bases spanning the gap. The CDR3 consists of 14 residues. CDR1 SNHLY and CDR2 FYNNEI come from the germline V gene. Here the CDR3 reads CASSESGEGTEAFF. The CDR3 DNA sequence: TGTGCCAGCAGTGAATCGGGGGAGGGTACTGAAGCTTTCTTT.

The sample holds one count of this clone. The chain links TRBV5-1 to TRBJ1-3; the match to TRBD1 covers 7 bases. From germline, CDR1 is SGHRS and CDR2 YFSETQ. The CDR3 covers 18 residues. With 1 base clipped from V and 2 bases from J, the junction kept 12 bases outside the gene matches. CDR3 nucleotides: TGCGCCAGCAGCTTGACCCCTCGACAGGGAGAACCTGGAAACACCATATATTTT. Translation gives CASSLTPRQGEPGNTIYF.

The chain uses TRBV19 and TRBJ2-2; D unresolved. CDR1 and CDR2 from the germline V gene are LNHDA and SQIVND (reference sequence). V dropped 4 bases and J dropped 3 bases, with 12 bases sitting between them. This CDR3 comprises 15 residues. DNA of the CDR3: TGTGCCAGTAGTAGGATGGGCAGTTACACCGGGGAGCTGTTTTTT. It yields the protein CASSRMGSYTGELFF.

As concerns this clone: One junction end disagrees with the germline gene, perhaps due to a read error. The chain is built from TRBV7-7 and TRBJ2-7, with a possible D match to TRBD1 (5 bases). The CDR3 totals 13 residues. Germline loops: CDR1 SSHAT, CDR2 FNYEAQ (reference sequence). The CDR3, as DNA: TGTGCTAGCAGCTTTGGGGCCGATTACGAGCAGTACTTC. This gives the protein CASSFGADYEQYF.

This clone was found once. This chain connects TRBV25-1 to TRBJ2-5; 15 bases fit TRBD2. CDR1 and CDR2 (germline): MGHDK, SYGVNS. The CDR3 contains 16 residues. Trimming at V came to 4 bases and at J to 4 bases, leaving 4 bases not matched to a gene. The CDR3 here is CASSGRTSGRGETQYF. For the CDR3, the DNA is TGTGCCAGCAGTGGGAGGACTAGCGGGAGGGGAGAGACCCAGTACTTC.

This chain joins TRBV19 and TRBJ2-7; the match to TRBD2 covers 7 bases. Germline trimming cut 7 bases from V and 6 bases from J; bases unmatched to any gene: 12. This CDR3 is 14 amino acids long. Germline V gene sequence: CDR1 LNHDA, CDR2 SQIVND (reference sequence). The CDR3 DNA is TGTGCCAGTATCCTCGCGCAGCGGGAACTCGAGCAGTACTTC. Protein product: CASILAQRELEQYF.

The chain's CDR3 is CATSTSGSSDTQYF. The CDR3 region has the DNA TGTGCCACCTCGACTAGCGGGAGTTCAGATACGCAGTATTTT. The chain recombines TRBV6-5 with TRBJ2-3; 12 bases are a match to TRBD2. This CDR3 comprises 14 residues. CDR1 is MNHEY and CDR2 is SVGAGI in the germline V gene. Losses at the gene ends were 10 bases for V and 4 bases for J; bases not matched to a gene: 6.

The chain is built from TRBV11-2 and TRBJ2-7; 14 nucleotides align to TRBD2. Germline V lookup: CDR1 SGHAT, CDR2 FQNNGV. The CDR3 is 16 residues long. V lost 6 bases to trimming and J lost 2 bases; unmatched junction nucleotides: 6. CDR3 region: CASRGLAGARPYEQYF. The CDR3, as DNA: TGTGCCAGCAGGGGACTAGCGGGAGCCAGACCCTACGAGCAGTACTTC.

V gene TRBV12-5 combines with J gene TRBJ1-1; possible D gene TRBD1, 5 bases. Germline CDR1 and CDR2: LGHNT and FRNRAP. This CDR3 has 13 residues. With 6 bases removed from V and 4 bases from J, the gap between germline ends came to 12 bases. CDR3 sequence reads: CASGSGWGTEAFF. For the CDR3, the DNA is TGTGCTAGTGGGTCAGGGTGGGGCACTGAAGCTTTCTTT.

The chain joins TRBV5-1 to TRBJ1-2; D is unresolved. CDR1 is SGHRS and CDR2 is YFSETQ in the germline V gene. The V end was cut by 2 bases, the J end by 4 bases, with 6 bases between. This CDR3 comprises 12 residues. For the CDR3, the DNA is TGCGCCAGCAGCTTAGAGAGCTATGGCTACACCTTC. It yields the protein CASSLESYGYTF.